This T cell receptor (beta chain) was sequenced in a study of T cell responses to AZD1222 COVID-19 vaccine. Findings of the study overall: Rises in breadth and depth of Spike-specific TCRs came after two AZD1222 doses. In all cases, repertoires were sampled only after the peak T cell response.

The assay was immunoSEQ multiplex PCR, and TCRdb's table has in-frame clones only and misses some. This sample has about 84,000 clones, with about 85% found just once. Turning to this clone: Its specificity is unknown.

Trimming pared 3 bases from V and 10 bases from J, leaving 19 bases between. The CDR3 runs to 15 residues. Germline loops: CDR1 LGHDT, CDR2 YNNKEL (reference sequence). This receptor was taken from an adult in good health. The sequencing here drew on peripheral blood, taken on day 0 of AZD1222 vaccination. V is TRBV3-1 (or the pseudogene TRBV3-2) and J is TRBJ2-1, with D unclear. The DNA of the CDR3 is TGTGCCAGCAGCCATGGGGTGGGCCTGACGGCGGAGCAGTTCTTC. This translates into CASSHGVGLTAEQFF.